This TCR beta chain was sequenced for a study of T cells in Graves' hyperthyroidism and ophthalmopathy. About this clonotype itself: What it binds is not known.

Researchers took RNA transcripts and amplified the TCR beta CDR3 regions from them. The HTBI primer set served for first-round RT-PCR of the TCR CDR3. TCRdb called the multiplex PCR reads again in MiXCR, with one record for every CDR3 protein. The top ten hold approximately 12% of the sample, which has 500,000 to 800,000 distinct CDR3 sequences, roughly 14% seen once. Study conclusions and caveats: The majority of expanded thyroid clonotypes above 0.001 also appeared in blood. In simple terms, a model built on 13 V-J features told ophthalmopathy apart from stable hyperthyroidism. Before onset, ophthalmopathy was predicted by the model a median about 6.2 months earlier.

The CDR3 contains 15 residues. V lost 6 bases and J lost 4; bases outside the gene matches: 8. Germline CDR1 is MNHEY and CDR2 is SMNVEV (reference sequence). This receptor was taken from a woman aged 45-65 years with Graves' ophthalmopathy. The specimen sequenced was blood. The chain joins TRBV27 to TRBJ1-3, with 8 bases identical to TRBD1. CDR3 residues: CASRQFGTGGNTIYF. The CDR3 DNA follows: TGTGCCAGCAGACAATTCGGGACAGGAGGAAACACCATATATTTT.